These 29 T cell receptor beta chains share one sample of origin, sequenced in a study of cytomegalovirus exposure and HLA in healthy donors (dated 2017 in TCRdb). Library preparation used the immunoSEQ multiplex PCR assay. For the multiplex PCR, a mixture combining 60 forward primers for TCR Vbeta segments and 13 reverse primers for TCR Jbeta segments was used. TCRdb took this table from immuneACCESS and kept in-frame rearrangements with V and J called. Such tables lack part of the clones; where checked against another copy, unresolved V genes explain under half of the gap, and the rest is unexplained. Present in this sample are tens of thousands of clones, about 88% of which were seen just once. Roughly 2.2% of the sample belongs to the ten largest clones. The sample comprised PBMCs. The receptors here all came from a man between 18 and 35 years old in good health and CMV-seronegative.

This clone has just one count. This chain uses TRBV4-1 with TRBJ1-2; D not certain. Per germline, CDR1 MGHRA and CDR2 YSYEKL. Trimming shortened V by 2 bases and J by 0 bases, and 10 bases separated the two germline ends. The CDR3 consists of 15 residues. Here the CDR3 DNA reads TGCGCCAGCAGCCAAACTCTATCCACTAACTATGGCTACACCTTC. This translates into CASSQTLSTNYGYTF.

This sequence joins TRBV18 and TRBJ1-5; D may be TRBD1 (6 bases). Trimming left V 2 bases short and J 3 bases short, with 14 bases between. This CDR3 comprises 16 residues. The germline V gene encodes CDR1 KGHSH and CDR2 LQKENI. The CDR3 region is CASSPFQDSDNQPQHF. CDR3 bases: TGTGCCAGCTCACCATTCCAGGACAGCGACAATCAGCCCCAGCATTTT.

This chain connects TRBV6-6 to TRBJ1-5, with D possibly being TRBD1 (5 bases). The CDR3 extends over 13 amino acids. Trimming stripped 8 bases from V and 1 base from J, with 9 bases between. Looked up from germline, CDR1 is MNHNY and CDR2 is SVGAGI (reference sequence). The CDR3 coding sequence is TGTGCCAGCCAGGGCCCGAGCAATCAGCCCCAGCATTTT. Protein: CASQGPSNQPQHF.

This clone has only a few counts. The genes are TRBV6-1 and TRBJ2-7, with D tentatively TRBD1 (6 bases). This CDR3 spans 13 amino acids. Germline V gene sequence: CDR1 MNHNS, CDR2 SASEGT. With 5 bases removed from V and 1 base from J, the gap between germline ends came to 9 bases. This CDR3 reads CASSQGWSYEQYF. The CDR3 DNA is TGTGCCAGCAGTCAGGGGTGGTCCTACGAGCAGTACTTC.

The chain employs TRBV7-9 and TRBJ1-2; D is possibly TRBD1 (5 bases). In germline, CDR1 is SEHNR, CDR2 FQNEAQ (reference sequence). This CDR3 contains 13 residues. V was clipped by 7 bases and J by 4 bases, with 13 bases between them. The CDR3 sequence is CASTSGGIYGYTF. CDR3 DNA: TGTGCCAGCACCAGCGGGGGGATCTATGGCTACACCTTC.

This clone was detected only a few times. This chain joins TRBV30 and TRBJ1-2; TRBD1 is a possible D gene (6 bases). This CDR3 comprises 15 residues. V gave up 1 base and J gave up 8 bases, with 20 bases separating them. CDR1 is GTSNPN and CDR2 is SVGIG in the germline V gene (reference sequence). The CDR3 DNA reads TGTGCCTGGAGTGCTATGTTCTCCGCGACAGGCGGCTACACCTTC. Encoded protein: CAWSAMFSATGGYTF.

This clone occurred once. CDR3 residues: CASSSVGQHQPQHF. The DNA of the CDR3 is TGTGCCAGCAGTTCGGTGGGACAGCATCAGCCCCAGCATTTT. The V gene is TRBV27, the J gene TRBJ1-5; 7 bases agree with TRBD1. After removal of 4 bases from V and 5 bases from J, the junction contained 5 bases not matched to a gene. The germline V gene has CDR1 MNHEY and CDR2 SMNVEV (reference sequence). The CDR3 contains 14 residues.

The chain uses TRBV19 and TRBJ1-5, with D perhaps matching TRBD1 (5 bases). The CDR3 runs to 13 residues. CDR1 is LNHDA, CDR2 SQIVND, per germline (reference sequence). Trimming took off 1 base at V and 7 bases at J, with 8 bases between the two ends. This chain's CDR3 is CASSIVRGQPQHF. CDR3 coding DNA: TGTGCCAGTAGTATAGTCCGGGGGCAGCCCCAGCATTTT. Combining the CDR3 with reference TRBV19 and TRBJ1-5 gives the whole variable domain DGGITQSPKYLFRKEGQNVTLSCEQNLNHDAMYWYRQDPGQGLRLIYYSQIVNDFQKGDIAEGYSVSREKKESFPLTVTSAQKNPTAFYLCASSIVRGQPQHFGDGTRLSIL.

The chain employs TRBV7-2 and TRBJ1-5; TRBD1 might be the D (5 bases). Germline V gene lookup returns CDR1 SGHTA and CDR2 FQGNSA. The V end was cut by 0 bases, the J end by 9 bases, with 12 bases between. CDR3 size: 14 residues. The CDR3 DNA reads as TGTGCCAGCAGCTTAGCCCAGGGTATTCCGCCCCAGCATTTT. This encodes CASSLAQGIPPQHF.

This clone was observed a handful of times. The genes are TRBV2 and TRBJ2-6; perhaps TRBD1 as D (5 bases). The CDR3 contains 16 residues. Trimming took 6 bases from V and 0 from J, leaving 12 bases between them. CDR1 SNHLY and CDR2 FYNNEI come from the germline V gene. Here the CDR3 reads CASRVGQFSGANVLTF. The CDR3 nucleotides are TGTGCCAGCAGGGTCGGACAATTCTCTGGGGCCAACGTCCTGACTTTC.

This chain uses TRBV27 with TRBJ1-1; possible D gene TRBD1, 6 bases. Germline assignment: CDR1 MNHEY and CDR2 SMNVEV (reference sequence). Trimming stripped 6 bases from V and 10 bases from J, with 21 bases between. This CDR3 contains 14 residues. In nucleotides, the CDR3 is TGTGCCAGCAGCCGATCGTCACAGGGAATGCGAGCTTTCTTT. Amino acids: CASSRSSQGMRAFF.

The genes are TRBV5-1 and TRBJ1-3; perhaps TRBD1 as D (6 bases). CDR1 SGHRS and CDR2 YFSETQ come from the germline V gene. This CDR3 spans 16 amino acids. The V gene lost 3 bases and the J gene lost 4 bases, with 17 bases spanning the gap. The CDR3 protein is CASSSTGIATGNTIYF. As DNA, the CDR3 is TGCGCCAGCAGCTCGACAGGTATAGCAACGGGAAACACCATATATTTT.

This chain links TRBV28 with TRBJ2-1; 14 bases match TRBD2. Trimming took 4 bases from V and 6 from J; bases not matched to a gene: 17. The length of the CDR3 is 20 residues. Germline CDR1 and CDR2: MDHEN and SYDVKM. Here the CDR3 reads CASSSPSGTSGSWRSNEQFF. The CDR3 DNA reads TGTGCCAGCAGTTCCCCTTCCGGGACTAGCGGGAGTTGGCGTTCCAATGAGCAGTTCTTC.

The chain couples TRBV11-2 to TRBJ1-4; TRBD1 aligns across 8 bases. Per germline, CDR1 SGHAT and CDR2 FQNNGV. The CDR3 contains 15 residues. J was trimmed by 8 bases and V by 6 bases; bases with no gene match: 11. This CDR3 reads CASSFYRDRKEKLFF. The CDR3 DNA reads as TGTGCCAGCAGTTTTTACCGGGACAGGAAGGAAAAACTGTTTTTT.

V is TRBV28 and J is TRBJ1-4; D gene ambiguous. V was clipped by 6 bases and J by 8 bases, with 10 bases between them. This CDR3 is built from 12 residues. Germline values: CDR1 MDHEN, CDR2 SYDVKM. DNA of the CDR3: TGTGCCAGCAGGGCGGGGTGGGAAAAACTGTTTTTT. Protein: CASRAGWEKLFF.

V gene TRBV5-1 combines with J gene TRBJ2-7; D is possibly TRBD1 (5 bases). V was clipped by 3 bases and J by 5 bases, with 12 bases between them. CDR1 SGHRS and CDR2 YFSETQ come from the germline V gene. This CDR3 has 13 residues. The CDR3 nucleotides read TGCGCCAGCAGCTGGGGTTTCAGGGACGAGCAGTACTTC. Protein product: CASSWGFRDEQYF.

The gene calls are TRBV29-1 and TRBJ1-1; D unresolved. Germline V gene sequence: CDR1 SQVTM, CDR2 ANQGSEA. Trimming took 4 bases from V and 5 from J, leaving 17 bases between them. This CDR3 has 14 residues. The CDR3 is CSVGQAGGGTEAFF. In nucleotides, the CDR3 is TGCAGCGTTGGCCAGGCGGGTGGTGGGACTGAAGCTTTCTTT.

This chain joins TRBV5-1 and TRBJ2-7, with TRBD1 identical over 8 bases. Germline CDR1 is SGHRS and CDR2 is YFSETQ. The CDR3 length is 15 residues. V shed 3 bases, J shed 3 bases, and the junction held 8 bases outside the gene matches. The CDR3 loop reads CASSSRGRINYEQYF. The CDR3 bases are TGCGCCAGCAGCTCCAGGGGGCGTATTAACTACGAGCAGTACTTC.

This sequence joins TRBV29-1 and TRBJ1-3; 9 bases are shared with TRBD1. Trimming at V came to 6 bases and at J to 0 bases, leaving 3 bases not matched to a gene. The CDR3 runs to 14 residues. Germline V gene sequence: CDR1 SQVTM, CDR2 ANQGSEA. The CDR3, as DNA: TGCAGCGTGGAACAGGGGGCCTCTGGAAACACCATATATTTT. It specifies CSVEQGASGNTIYF.

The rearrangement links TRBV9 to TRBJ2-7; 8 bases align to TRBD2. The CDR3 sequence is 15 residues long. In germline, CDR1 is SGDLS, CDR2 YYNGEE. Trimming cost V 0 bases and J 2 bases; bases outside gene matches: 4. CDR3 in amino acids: CASSVGNSGAYEQYF. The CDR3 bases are TGTGCCAGCAGCGTAGGTAATAGCGGGGCCTACGAGCAGTACTTC.

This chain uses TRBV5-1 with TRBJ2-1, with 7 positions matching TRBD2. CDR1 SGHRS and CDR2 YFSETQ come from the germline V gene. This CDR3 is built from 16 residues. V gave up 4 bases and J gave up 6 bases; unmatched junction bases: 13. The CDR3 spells CASSPIPDTGGNEQFF. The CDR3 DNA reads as TGCGCCAGCAGCCCGATTCCTGATACGGGAGGCAATGAGCAGTTCTTC.

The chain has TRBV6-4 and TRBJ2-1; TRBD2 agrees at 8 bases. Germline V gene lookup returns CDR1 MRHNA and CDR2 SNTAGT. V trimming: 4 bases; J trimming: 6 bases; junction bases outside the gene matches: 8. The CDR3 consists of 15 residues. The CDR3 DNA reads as TGTGCCAGCAGTGGGCAGGGACTAGGAGGCAATGAGCAGTTCTTC. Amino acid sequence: CASSGQGLGGNEQFF.

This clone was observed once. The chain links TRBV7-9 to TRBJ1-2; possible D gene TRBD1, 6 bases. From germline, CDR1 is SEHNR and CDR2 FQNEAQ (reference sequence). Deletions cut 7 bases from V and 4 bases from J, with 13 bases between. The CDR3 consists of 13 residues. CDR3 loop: CASTGGLLYGYTF. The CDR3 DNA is TGTGCCAGCACGGGGGGCCTCCTCTATGGCTACACCTTC. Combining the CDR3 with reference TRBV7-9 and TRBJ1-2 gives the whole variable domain DTGVSQNPRHKITKRGQNVTFRCDPISEHNRLYWYRQTLGQGPEFLTYFQNEAQLEKSRLLSDRFSAERPKGSFSTLEIQRTEQGDSAMYLCASTGGLLYGYTFGSGTRLTVV.

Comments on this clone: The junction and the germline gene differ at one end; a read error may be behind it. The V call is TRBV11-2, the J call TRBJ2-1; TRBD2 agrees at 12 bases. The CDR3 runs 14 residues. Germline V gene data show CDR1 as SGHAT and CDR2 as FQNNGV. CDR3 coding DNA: TGTGCCAGCAGCTTACGGCTAGCGGGAGGGCACAACATCTTC. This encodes CASSLRLAGGHNIF. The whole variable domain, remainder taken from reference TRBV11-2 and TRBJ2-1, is EAGVAQSPRYKIIEKRQSVAFWCNPISGHATLYWYQQILGQGPKLLIQFQNNGVVDDSQLPKDRFSAERLKGVDSTLKIQPAKLEDSAVYLCASSLRLAGGHNIFGPGTRLTVL.

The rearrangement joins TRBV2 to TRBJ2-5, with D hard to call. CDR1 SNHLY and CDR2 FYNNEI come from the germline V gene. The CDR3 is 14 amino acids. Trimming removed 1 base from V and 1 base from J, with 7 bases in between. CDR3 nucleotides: TGTGCCAGCAGTGAAGGGCTCGCCCAAGAGACCCAGTACTTC. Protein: CASSEGLAQETQYF.

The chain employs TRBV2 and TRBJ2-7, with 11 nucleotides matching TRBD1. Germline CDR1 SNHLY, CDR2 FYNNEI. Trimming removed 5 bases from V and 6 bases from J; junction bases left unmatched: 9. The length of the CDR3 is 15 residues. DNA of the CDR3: TGTGCCAGCAGTTCCCCGGGACAGGGGGTCCCCGAGCAGTACTTC. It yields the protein CASSSPGQGVPEQYF.

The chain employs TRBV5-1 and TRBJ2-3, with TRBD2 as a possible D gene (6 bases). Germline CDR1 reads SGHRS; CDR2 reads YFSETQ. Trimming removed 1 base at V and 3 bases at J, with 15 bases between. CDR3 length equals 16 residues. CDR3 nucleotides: TGCGCCAGCAGCTTGCGACTAGGGGATGTGACAGATACGCAGTATTTT. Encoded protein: CASSLRLGDVTDTQYF. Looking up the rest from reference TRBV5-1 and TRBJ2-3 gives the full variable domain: KAGVTQTPRYLIKTRGQQVTLSCSPISGHRSVSWYQQTPGQGLQFLFEYFSETQRNKGNFPGRFSGRQFSNSRSEMNVSTLELGDSALYLCASSLRLGDVTDTQYFGPGTRLTVL.

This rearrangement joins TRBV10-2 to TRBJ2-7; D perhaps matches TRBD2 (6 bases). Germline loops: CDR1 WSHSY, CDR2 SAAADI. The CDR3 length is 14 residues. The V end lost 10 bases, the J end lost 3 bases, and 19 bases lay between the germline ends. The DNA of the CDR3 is TGCGCCACCGACCAGGAGGGACGGAGCTACGAGCAGTACTTC. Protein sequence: CATDQEGRSYEQYF.

The CDR3 region has the DNA TGTGCCAGCTCACCACCTGGTCAGGGAAGGCACAATGAGCAGTTCTTC. This translates into CASSPPGQGRHNEQFF. The V and J genes are TRBV18 and TRBJ2-1; tentative D call: TRBD1 (5 bases). There are 16 residues in the CDR3. In germline, CDR1 is KGHSH, CDR2 LQKENI. V was cut by 0 bases and J by 5 bases, with 14 bases left in between.